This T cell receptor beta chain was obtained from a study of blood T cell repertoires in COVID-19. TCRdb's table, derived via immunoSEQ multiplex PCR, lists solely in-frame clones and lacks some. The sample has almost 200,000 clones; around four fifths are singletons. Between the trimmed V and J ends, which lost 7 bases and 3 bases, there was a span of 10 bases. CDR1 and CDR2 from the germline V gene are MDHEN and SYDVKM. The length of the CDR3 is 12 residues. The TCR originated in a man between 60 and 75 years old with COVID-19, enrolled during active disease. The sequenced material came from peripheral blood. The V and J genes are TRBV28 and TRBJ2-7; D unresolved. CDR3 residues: CASKNFNYEQYF. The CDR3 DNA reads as TGTGCCAGCAAAAACTTTAACTACGAGCAGTACTTC.